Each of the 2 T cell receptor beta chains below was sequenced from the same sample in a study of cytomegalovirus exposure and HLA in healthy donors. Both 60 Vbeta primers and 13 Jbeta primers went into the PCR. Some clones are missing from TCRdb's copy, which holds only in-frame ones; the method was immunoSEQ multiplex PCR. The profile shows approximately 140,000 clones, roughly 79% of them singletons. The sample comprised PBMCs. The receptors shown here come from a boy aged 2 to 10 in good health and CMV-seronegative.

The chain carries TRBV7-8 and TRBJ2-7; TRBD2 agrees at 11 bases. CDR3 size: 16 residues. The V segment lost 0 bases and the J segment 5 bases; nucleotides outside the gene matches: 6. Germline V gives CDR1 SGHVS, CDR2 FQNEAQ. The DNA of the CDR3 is TGTGCCAGCAGCTTAGCGGGGACTAGCGGTTCTCACGAGCAGTACGTC. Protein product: CASSLAGTSGSHEQYV.

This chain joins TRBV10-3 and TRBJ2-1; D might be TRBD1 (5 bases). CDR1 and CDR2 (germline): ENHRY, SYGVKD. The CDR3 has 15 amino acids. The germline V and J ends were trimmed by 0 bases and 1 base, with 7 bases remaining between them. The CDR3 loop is CAISESGVSYNEQFF. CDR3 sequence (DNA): TGTGCCATCAGTGAGTCAGGGGTGTCCTACAATGAGCAGTTCTTC.